A single sample gave rise to the 13 T cell receptor beta chains below, sequenced in a study of chemoradiotherapy in HPV16-positive cancers. Some clones are missing from TCRdb's copy, which holds only in-frame ones; the method was immunoSEQ multiplex PCR. This table has 10,000 to 15,000 clones, more than 50% appearing once. Collection of the sample occurred from a patient who underwent chemoradiotherapy. These receptors came from a human donor with HPV-associated anogenital cancer.

This clone has more than one count but fewer than ten. This chain joins TRBV27 and TRBJ1-5; D is undetermined. Germline CDR1 MNHEY, CDR2 SMNVEV (reference sequence). The V and J ends lost 2 bases and 3 bases respectively, with 14 bases between them. The CDR3 runs to 16 residues. CDR3 bases: TGTGCCAGCAGTTTACTTCCGTTGACCTTCAATCAGCCCCAGCATTTT. Translation: CASSLLPLTFNQPQHF.

This sequence joins TRBV28 and TRBJ2-4; TRBD1 agrees at 7 bases. Germline CDR1 is MDHEN and CDR2 is SYDVKM. The CDR3 totals 13 residues. V trimming: 6 bases; J trimming: 3 bases; junction bases outside the gene matches: 2. The DNA of the CDR3 is TGTGCCAGCAGGGGGACAGTCAAAAACATTCAGTACTTC. Protein product: CASRGTVKNIQYF.

The V gene is TRBV11-3, the J gene TRBJ1-6; TRBD1 aligns across 10 bases. The V segment lost 4 bases and the J segment 12 bases; nucleotides outside the gene matches: 6. The CDR3 has 14 amino acids. The germline V gene encodes CDR1 SGHNT and CDR2 YENEEA. The CDR3 nucleotides read TGTGCCAGCAGCTCCTGGGACAGGGGAGGACCCCTCCACTTT. Amino acid sequence: CASSSWDRGGPLHF. The variable domain in full, with the rest retrieved from reference TRBV11-3 and TRBJ1-6, is EAGVVQSPRYKIIEKKQPVAFWCNPISGHNTLYWYLQNLGQGPELLIRYENEEAVDDSQLPKDRFSAERLKGVDSTLKIQPAELGDSAVYLCASSSWDRGGPLHFGNGTRLTVT.

The chain joins TRBV4-2 to TRBJ1-5; 7 bases align to TRBD1. CDR1 is LGHNA, CDR2 YNFKEQ, per germline. The CDR3 sequence is 16 residues long. Trimming removed 1 base from V and 6 bases from J; junction bases left unmatched: 9. The CDR3 nucleotides read TGTGCCAGCAGCCAAGGAGCAGGGGGAGTTTTTCAGCCCCAGCATTTT. Translated, it gives CASSQGAGGVFQPQHF.

This chain connects TRBV29-1 to TRBJ1-1, with D possibly being TRBD1 (6 bases). The CDR3 is made up of 12 amino acids. Looked up from germline, CDR1 is SQVTM and CDR2 is ANQGSEA. V was trimmed by 4 bases and J by 5 bases, leaving 11 bases between them. CDR3 nucleotide sequence: TGCAGCGTTGTGGGGGGCAGGACTGAAGCTTTCTTT. As protein: CSVVGGRTEAFF.

V gene TRBV4-1 combines with J gene TRBJ2-7, with D perhaps matching TRBD1 (6 bases). CDR3 length: 17 residues. The germline V and J ends were trimmed by 7 bases and 6 bases, with 28 bases remaining between them. The germline CDR1 and CDR2 sequences are MGHRA and YSYEKL. CDR3 in DNA: TGCGCCAGCACCCGCGAGCGGTCGGGACACCGCCTTGGCGAGCAGTACTTC. This codes for CASTRERSGHRLGEQYF.

This chain connects TRBV7-8 to TRBJ2-1; no definite D call. This CDR3 is 15 amino acids long. V was shortened by 1 base and J by 4 bases, with 11 bases between the two germline ends. Germline V gives CDR1 SGHVS, CDR2 FQNEAQ. This chain's CDR3 is CASSLVMAPYNEQFF. The CDR3 region has the DNA TGTGCCAGCAGCTTAGTGATGGCGCCTTACAATGAGCAGTTCTTC.

This clone occurred a few times. The rearrangement uses TRBV7-2 and TRBJ1-3; unclear D gene. CDR3 length: 14 amino acids. Germline V lookup: CDR1 SGHTA, CDR2 FQGNSA. V was clipped by 2 bases and J by 4 bases, with 9 bases between them. The CDR3 protein is CASSLTKGGNTIYF. Written as DNA, the CDR3 is TGTGCCAGCAGCTTAACAAAGGGAGGAAACACCATATATTTT.

In its sample, this clone was seen a few times. This sequence joins TRBV5-4 and TRBJ2-7; 8 nucleotides line up with TRBD2. The trim removed 4 bases at V and 2 bases at J, leaving 2 bases unmatched. CDR1 is SGHNT, CDR2 YYREEE, per germline (reference sequence). The CDR3 extends over 13 amino acids. For the CDR3, the DNA is TGTGCCAGCAGCCGGGGGGGAACCTACGAGCAGTACTTC. This codes for CASSRGGTYEQYF.

The rearrangement links TRBV7-8 to TRBJ1-2; weak D call: TRBD1 (5 bases). This CDR3 contains 13 residues. The germline V and J ends were trimmed by 5 bases and 2 bases, with 9 bases remaining between them. Germline V gives CDR1 SGHVS, CDR2 FQNEAQ. CDR3 residues: CASSTRQNYGYTF. The CDR3 bases are TGTGCCAGCAGCACCCGACAGAACTATGGCTACACCTTC.

The V and J genes are TRBV7-9 and TRBJ1-1; possible D gene TRBD1, 6 bases. Germline CDR1 is SEHNR and CDR2 is FQNEAQ (reference sequence). V gave up 5 bases and J gave up 2 bases, with 18 bases separating them. This CDR3 region has 16 residues. The CDR3 region has the DNA TGTGCCAGCAGCCCCGGGGGCGCTCGGGGTAACACTGAAGCTTTCTTT. It is translated as CASSPGGARGNTEAFF.

The chain carries TRBV29-1 and TRBJ2-7, with 8 bases that match TRBD1. From germline, CDR1 is SQVTM and CDR2 ANQGSEA. The CDR3 loop spans 12 amino acids. J gave up 3 bases and V 6 bases, and 4 bases lay outside the gene matches. In nucleotides, the CDR3 is TGCAGCGTCGGACAGGGCCGCTACGAGCAGTACTTC. Encoded protein: CSVGQGRYEQYF.

V usage is TRBV2 and J usage is TRBJ1-5; 9 positions agree with TRBD1. The CDR3 covers 13 residues. CDR1 is SNHLY and CDR2 is FYNNEI in the germline V gene. The V and J ends lost 6 bases and 7 bases, in that order; junction bases with no gene match: 4. The CDR3 here is CASSGQGNQPQHF. In nucleotides, the CDR3 is TGTGCCAGCAGCGGACAGGGGAACCAGCCCCAGCATTTT.